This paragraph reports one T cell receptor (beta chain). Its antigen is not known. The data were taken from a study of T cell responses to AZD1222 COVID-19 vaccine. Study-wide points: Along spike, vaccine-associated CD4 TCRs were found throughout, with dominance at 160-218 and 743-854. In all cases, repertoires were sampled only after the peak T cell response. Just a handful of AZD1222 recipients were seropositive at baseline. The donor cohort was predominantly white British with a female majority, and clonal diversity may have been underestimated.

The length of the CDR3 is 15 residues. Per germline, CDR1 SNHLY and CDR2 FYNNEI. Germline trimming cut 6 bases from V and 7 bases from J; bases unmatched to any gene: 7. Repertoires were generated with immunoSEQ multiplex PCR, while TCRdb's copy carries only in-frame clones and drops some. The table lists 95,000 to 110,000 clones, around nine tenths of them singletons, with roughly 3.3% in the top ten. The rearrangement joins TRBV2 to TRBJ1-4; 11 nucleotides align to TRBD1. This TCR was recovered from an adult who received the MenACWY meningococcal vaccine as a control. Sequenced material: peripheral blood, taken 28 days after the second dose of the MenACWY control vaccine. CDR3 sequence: CASSAFGTGGEKLFF. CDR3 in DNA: TGTGCCAGCAGCGCTTTCGGGACAGGGGGTGAAAAACTGTTTTTT.